The clone carrying this TCR beta chain has a handful of counts. The data were taken from a study of cytomegalovirus exposure and HLA in healthy donors. The PCR was carried out with 60 Vbeta primers and 13 Jbeta primers. Repertoires were generated with immunoSEQ multiplex PCR, while TCRdb's copy carries only in-frame clones and drops some. The sample lists around 130,000 clones, 74% occurring once. Germline CDR1 is SEHNR and CDR2 is FQNEAQ (reference sequence). V was pared by 5 bases and J by 5 bases, with 7 bases of the junction left unmatched. CDR3 size: 14 residues. The J gene is TRBJ1-2, the V gene TRBV7-9; 8 bases are a match to TRBD1. The sample consisted of PBMCs. This sequence was found in a man aged 40-50 years in good health and CMV-seropositive. For the CDR3, the DNA is TGTGCCAGCAGCCCCGGACAGGGACTTTATGGCTACACCTTC. Its protein product is CASSPGQGLYGYTF.